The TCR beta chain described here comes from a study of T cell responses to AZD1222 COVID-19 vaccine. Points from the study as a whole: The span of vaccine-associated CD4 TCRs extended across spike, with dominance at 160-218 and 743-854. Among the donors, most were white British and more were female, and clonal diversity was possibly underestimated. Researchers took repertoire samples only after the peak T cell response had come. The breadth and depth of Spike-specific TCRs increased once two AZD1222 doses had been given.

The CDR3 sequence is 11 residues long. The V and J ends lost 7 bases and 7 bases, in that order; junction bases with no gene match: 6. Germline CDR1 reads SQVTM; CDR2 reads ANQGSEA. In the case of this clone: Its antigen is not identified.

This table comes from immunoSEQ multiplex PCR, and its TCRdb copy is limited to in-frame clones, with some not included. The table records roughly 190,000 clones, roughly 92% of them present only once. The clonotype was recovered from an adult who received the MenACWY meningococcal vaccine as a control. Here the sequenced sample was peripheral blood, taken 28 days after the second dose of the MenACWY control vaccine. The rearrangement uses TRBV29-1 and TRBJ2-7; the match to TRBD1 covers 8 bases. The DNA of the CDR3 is TGCAGCGGGCAGGGGGCGGGGGAGCAGTACTTC. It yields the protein CSGQGAGEQYF.